This note documents a single TCR beta chain sequence. Its antigen is not identified. Researchers collected about 9.6 milliliters of peripheral blood from every single donor. Combining a sample-barcoded 5' primer with a J-beta primer mix, a second PCR ran for 7 to 11 cycles. Through a template-switch adaptor with 12 random nucleotides, each cDNA molecule received a tag. TCRdb re-called the 5' RACE reads with MiXCR, one entry per CDR3 protein. The table lists about 620,000 distinct CDR3 sequences, around a fifth of them singletons. The data belong to a study of blood T cells in healthy people across ages. This CDR3 is 15 amino acids long. CDR1 MGHRA and CDR2 YSYEKL come from the germline V gene. Overall study findings and caveats: The donors' CMV status was not determined, possibly confounding changes in expanded clonotypes.

The specimen sequenced was blood. This TCR came from an older man in good health. V and J are TRBV4-1 and TRBJ2-5, with 10 bases fitting TRBD2. The tail of the sequence fits TRBJ2-7 better, so the J call may be wrong. CDR3 amino acids: CASSHPTSGPYEQYF. CDR3 bases: TGCGCCAGCAGCCATCCGACTAGCGGGCCCTACGAGCAGTACTTC.